This is a list of T cell receptor beta chains from one sample in a study of cytomegalovirus exposure and HLA in healthy donors. This table comes from immunoSEQ multiplex PCR, and its TCRdb copy is limited to in-frame clones, with some not included. This table holds fewer than 200,000 clones, 89% found once. Material: PBMCs. The receptors were gathered from a young woman in good health and CMV-seropositive. CDR3s include the opening cysteine and the closing phenylalanine or tryptophan. The order of the fields is clone size, V gene, J gene, D gene, CDR3 DNA, CDR3 protein. The D gene is left open where the match is weak. Not every row has a clone size; where given, it reads once, few, many or a size class.

clone size: -
V gene: TRBV27
J gene: TRBJ1-2
D gene: -
CDR3 DNA: TGTGCCAGCAGACAAGGACACCTTGGCAACTATGGCTACACCTTC
CDR3 protein: CASRQGHLGNYGYTF

clone size: once
V gene: TRBV27
J gene: TRBJ1-3
D gene: TRBD1
CDR3 DNA: TGTGCCAGCAGACCGACAGGGGACAGGAACACCATATATTTT
CDR3 protein: CASRPTGDRNTIYF

clone size: -
V gene: TRBV7-9
J gene: TRBJ2-7
D gene: -
CDR3 DNA: TGTGCCAGCAGCCCCGACCTAGCGCGCGAGCAGTACTTC
CDR3 protein: CASSPDLAREQYF

clone size: -
V gene: TRBV4-1
J gene: TRBJ1-3
D gene: -
CDR3 DNA: TGCGCCAGCAGCCAAGTTGACAGATCTGGAAACACCATATATTTT
CDR3 protein: CASSQVDRSGNTIYF

clone size: -
V gene: TRBV6-5
J gene: TRBJ2-3
D gene: TRBD2
CDR3 DNA: TGTGCCAGCAGCTCTAGCGGAGGCACAGATACGCAGTATTTT
CDR3 protein: CASSSSGGTDTQYF

clone size: -
V gene: TRBV30
J gene: TRBJ1-5
D gene: -
CDR3 DNA: TGTGCCTGGAGTGGACAGGTTCGACAGCCCCAGCATTTT
CDR3 protein: CAWSGQVRQPQHF

clone size: -
V gene: TRBV6-5
J gene: TRBJ2-1
D gene: TRBD2
CDR3 DNA: TGTGCCAGCACCTCCGGGACTAGCGGAAACAATGAGCAGTTCTTC
CDR3 protein: CASTSGTSGNNEQFF

clone size: -
V gene: TRBV4-3
J gene: TRBJ1-5
D gene: TRBD1
CDR3 DNA: TGCGCCAGCAGCGCCGGGACAGACGTAGAGCCCCAGCATTTT
CDR3 protein: CASSAGTDVEPQHF

clone size: once
V gene: TRBV2
J gene: TRBJ1-1
D gene: -
CDR3 DNA: TGTGCCAGCATGCTAGAACAGGGCCTGAACACTGAAGCTTTCTTT
CDR3 protein: CASMLEQGLNTEAFF

clone size: few
V gene: TRBV2
J gene: TRBJ1-5
D gene: -
CDR3 DNA: TGTGCCAGCAGTGACCAGGGAAAACCAAATCAGCCCCAGCATTTT
CDR3 protein: CASSDQGKPNQPQHF

clone size: once
V gene: TRBV25-1
J gene: TRBJ2-7
D gene: TRBD2
CDR3 DNA: TGTGCCAGCAGGTCAGGACTAGCGGGAGGGCCTTATACTGACGAGCAGTACTTC
CDR3 protein: CASRSGLAGGPYTDEQYF

clone size: once
V gene: TRBV27
J gene: TRBJ2-3
D gene: -
CDR3 DNA: TGTGCCAGCAGTTTTGTCGGCGGGTTCACAGATACGCAGTATTTT
CDR3 protein: CASSFVGGFTDTQYF

clone size: -
V gene: TRBV29-1
J gene: TRBJ2-5
D gene: -
CDR3 DNA: TGCAGCGTTGATGCTAGCGCGAGACAAGAGACCCAGTACTTC
CDR3 protein: CSVDASARQETQYF

clone size: many
V gene: TRBV11-2
J gene: TRBJ2-1
D gene: TRBD2
CDR3 DNA: TGTGCCAGCAGCTTAGAAGCGGGAGAGTTCTACAATGAGCAGTTCTTC
CDR3 protein: CASSLEAGEFYNEQFF

clone size: -
V gene: TRBV18
J gene: TRBJ1-4
D gene: TRBD1
CDR3 DNA: TGTGCCAGCTCAACGGACAGGTCGGAAGAAAAACTGTTTTTT
CDR3 protein: CASSTDRSEEKLFF

clone size: once
V gene: TRBV9
J gene: TRBJ2-5
D gene: -
CDR3 DNA: TGTGCCAGCAGCGTTGGCCTTCTCGAGGAAGAGACCCAGTACTTC
CDR3 protein: CASSVGLLEEETQYF

clone size: -
V gene: TRBV28
J gene: TRBJ1-5
D gene: -
CDR3 DNA: TGTGCCAGCAGGCAGGGTCTTAGGGGTGGGTTTTTGCAGCCCCAGCATTTT
CDR3 protein: CASRQGLRGGFLQPQHF

clone size: -
V gene: TRBV6-6
J gene: TRBJ1-5
D gene: -
CDR3 DNA: TGTGCCAGCAGCACAGACAGTAGCAATCAGCCCCAGCATTTT
CDR3 protein: CASSTDSSNQPQHF